This passage covers 6 T cell receptor beta chains from one sample sequenced in a study of tumor-infiltrating lymphocytes in oesophageal squamous cell carcinoma. Each CDR3 protein is one row after TCRdb ran MiXCR on the PCR reads. The repertoire holds under 25,000 distinct CDR3 sequences, around 43% seen once, with under 8% in the top ten. The sequencing input was blood. The origin of the receptors is a male donor with esophageal squamous cell carcinoma.

V gene TRBV24-1 combines with J gene TRBJ2-4, with 10 bases matching TRBD2. The CDR3 covers 14 residues. The germline V gene encodes CDR1 KGHDR and CDR2 SFDVKD. The V segment lost 5 bases and the J segment 8 bases; nucleotides outside the gene matches: 5. In DNA form, the CDR3 reads TGTGCCACCAGTGCCCGGACTAGCGGAGACATTCAGTACTTC. Amino acids: CATSARTSGDIQYF.

This clonotype was seen many times. This rearrangement joins TRBV5-1 to TRBJ2-7; D gene ambiguous. The CDR3 contains 15 residues. V was clipped by 3 bases and J by 5 bases, with 18 bases between them. Germline-derived CDR1 and CDR2 are SGHRS and YFSETQ. The CDR3 region is CASSSRVGGFDEQYF. In DNA form, the CDR3 reads TGCGCCAGCAGCTCGAGAGTGGGTGGGTTCGACGAGCAGTACTTC.

This clonotype is medium-sized in the sample. The chain uses TRBV6-8 and TRBJ2-5; 7 nucleotides match TRBD1. The germline gives CDR1 MNHGY, CDR2 SAAAGT. V was pared by 6 bases and J by 3 bases, with 4 bases of the junction left unmatched. The length of the CDR3 is 13 residues. The DNA for the CDR3 is TGTGCCAGCAGAGCAGGACAGGAAGAGACCCAGTACTTC. This gives the protein CASRAGQEETQYF.

This chain connects TRBV4-2 to TRBJ1-5; D call uncertain. V lost 0 bases and J 6 bases, leaving 12 bases between the germline ends. This CDR3 comprises 15 residues. Germline CDR1 and CDR2: LGHNA and YNFKEQ. Here the CDR3 reads CASSQERGSVQPQHF. Here the CDR3 DNA reads TGTGCCAGCAGCCAAGAGCGGGGTTCGGTTCAGCCCCAGCATTTT.

This chain uses TRBV7-6 with TRBJ1-1; unclear D gene. Germline V gene data show CDR1 as SGHVS and CDR2 as FNYEAQ. The germline V and J ends were trimmed by 4 bases and 0 bases, with 6 bases remaining between them. The CDR3 length is 13 residues. The CDR3 coding sequence is TGTGCCAGCAGCTCATTTATGAACACTGAAGCTTTCTTT. This translates into CASSSFMNTEAFF.

This chain connects TRBV12-3 or TRBV12-4 to TRBJ1-3; D uncertain. There are 14 residues in the CDR3. V was trimmed by 3 bases and J by 2 bases, leaving 8 bases between them. The CDR3 coding sequence is TGTGCCAGCAGTTTCGTACAGACTGGAAACACCATATATTTT. Amino acids: CASSFVQTGNTIYF.